These 20 T cell receptor beta chains share one sample of origin, sequenced in a study of blood T cell repertoires in COVID-19. The protocol was immunoSEQ multiplex PCR, while the TCRdb copy is restricted to in-frame clones and leaves out a portion. The repertoire holds 150,000 to 200,000 clones, with 88% as singletons. Sequencing was done on a sample of peripheral blood. The receptors stem from a human donor in a cohort sampled during active COVID-19.

The J gene is TRBJ2-1, the V gene TRBV6-5, with a possible D match to TRBD2 (7 bases). The CDR3 is 14 amino acids. V lost 8 bases to trimming and J lost 2 bases, with 13 bases between them. Germline V gene data show CDR1 as MNHEY and CDR2 as SVGAGI. The CDR3 loop is CASGRGAPYNEQFF. The CDR3 DNA reads as TGTGCCAGCGGACGGGGGGCCCCCTACAATGAGCAGTTCTTC.

The V call is TRBV27, the J call TRBJ1-5, with a weak D call TRBD1 (6 bases). Germline CDR1 reads MNHEY; CDR2 reads SMNVEV (reference sequence). V lost 5 bases, J lost 9 bases, and 17 bases lay in between. This CDR3 contains 14 residues. The CDR3 region is CASSEGQPPGPQHF. The CDR3, as DNA: TGTGCCAGCAGTGAAGGACAGCCGCCTGGGCCCCAGCATTTT.

This chain joins TRBV12-3 or TRBV12-4 and TRBJ1-1; 9 bases are a match to TRBD1. The CDR3 covers 13 residues. V shed 5 bases, J shed 9 bases, and the junction held 7 bases outside the gene matches. The CDR3 sequence: CASSTGTGIQAFF. The CDR3 DNA follows: TGTGCCAGCAGTACCGGGACAGGGATCCAAGCTTTCTTT.

The chain is built from TRBV19 and TRBJ2-2; possible D gene TRBD2, 5 bases. From germline, CDR1 is LNHDA and CDR2 SQIVND (reference sequence). The CDR3 has 16 amino acids. V lost 7 bases and J lost 3, with 18 bases in between. CDR3 sequence: CASKILKGLDTGELFF. CDR3 DNA sequence: TGTGCCAGTAAAATTCTTAAAGGACTCGACACCGGGGAGCTGTTTTTT.

The chain recombines TRBV27 with TRBJ2-3; 8 bases align to TRBD1. From germline, CDR1 is MNHEY and CDR2 SMNVEV (reference sequence). V was pared by 4 bases and J by 0 bases, with 12 bases of the junction left unmatched. The CDR3 totals 18 residues. The CDR3: CASSSYPRDRRSTDTQYF. The CDR3 coding sequence is TGTGCCAGCAGTTCCTACCCCCGGGACAGGAGAAGCACAGATACGCAGTATTTT.

The chain couples TRBV25-1 to TRBJ2-1; tentative D call: TRBD2 (6 bases). Deletions cut 7 bases from V and 1 base from J, with 11 bases between. CDR3 length equals 14 residues. Germline values: CDR1 MGHDK, CDR2 SYGVNS. The CDR3, as DNA: TGTGCCAGCACGTCGGGAGAGTCCTACAATGAGCAGTTCTTC. Translation: CASTSGESYNEQFF.

V is TRBV28 and J is TRBJ2-7; 10 bases align to TRBD2. J gave up 3 bases and V 6 bases, and 5 bases lay outside the gene matches. The CDR3 sequence is 14 residues long. CDR1 is MDHEN, CDR2 SYDVKM, per germline. The CDR3 nucleotides are TGTGCCAGCAGCACGGGACTAGCGTTCTACGAGCAGTACTTC. This gives the protein CASSTGLAFYEQYF.

V usage is TRBV7-2 and J usage is TRBJ2-3; TRBD2 matches at 7 bases. V shed 2 bases and J 5 bases; nucleotides not matched to a gene: 7. This CDR3 has 15 residues. Germline V gene lookup returns CDR1 SGHTA and CDR2 FQGNSA. CDR3 DNA: TGTGCCAGCAGCTTATCCCGACTAGCCGGAGATACGCAGTATTTT. Its protein is CASSLSRLAGDTQYF.

The chain is built from TRBV5-5 and TRBJ2-7; possibly TRBD2 for D (5 bases). Trimming took off 2 bases at V and 6 bases at J, with 15 bases between the two ends. The germline CDR1 and CDR2 sequences are SGHKS and YYEKEE (reference sequence). The CDR3 totals 14 residues. CDR3 bases: TGTGCCAGCAGCTTCCGGGAAGCCTTTTTCGAGCAGTACTTC. It encodes CASSFREAFFEQYF.

The chain uses TRBV4-2 and TRBJ2-3, with TRBD2 matching 8 bases. With V trimmed by 0 bases and J by 1 base, 6 bases remained unmatched. Germline CDR1 and CDR2: LGHNA and YNFKEQ. The CDR3 extends over 17 amino acids. The CDR3 region is CASSQELVTSGTDTQYF. CDR3 DNA sequence: TGTGCCAGCAGCCAAGAATTGGTGACTAGCGGCACAGATACGCAGTATTTT.

The chain combines TRBV7-2 with TRBJ2-7, with 7 bases that match TRBD1. From germline, CDR1 is SGHTA and CDR2 FQGNSA. Germline trimming cut 5 bases from V and 3 bases from J; bases unmatched to any gene: 10. This CDR3 contains 15 residues. This chain's CDR3 is CASSSSGTAFYEQYF. The DNA of the CDR3 is TGTGCCAGCAGCAGCTCCGGGACAGCCTTCTACGAGCAGTACTTC.

For the CDR3, the DNA is TGTGCCAGCAGTTACTGGAAGACCGGGTTGGACAGGGGTATGAAAGCTTTCTTT. It codes for CASSYWKTGLDRGMKAFF. This chain connects TRBV6-2 or TRBV6-3 to TRBJ1-1; 9 positions match TRBD1. CDR3 size: 18 residues. Germline CDR1 reads MNHEY; CDR2 reads SVGEGT. The junction had 18 bases not matched to a gene; V was cut back by 1 base and J by 9 bases.

This chain joins TRBV11-2 and TRBJ2-2; 9 nucleotides align to TRBD2. The CDR3 extends over 17 amino acids. Germline assignment: CDR1 SGHAT and CDR2 FQNNGV. Trimming removed 2 bases from V and 0 bases from J; junction bases left unmatched: 4. The CDR3 nucleotides are TGTGCCAGCAGCTTACTTAGCGGGGGCGCGAACACCGGGGAGCTGTTTTTT. This translates into CASSLLSGGANTGELFF.

The chain employs TRBV3-1 (or the pseudogene TRBV3-2) and TRBJ2-7; 7 bases align to TRBD2. The germline V gene has CDR1 LGHDT and CDR2 YNNKEL (reference sequence). V shed 2 bases, J shed 4 bases, and the junction held 8 bases outside the gene matches. The CDR3 length is 15 residues. The CDR3 DNA follows: TGTGCCAGCAGCCAAAACGGAGGGAGGGCATACGAGCAGTACTTC. It encodes CASSQNGGRAYEQYF.

This clone was picked up a small number of times. The chain carries TRBV6-2 or TRBV6-3 and TRBJ2-7, with D possibly matching TRBD1 (6 bases). Germline lookup yields CDR1 MNHEY and CDR2 SVGEGT. This CDR3 contains 17 residues. V shed 2 bases and J shed 2 bases, with 19 bases lying between them. CDR3 sequence: CASSYDRTPHFAYEQYF. CDR3 nucleotides: TGTGCCAGCAGTTACGACAGGACACCTCACTTCGCCTACGAGCAGTACTTC.

V gene TRBV5-1 combines with J gene TRBJ1-1; the D gene is possibly TRBD1 (6 bases). The CDR3 has 14 amino acids. With 0 bases removed from V and 4 bases from J, the gap between germline ends came to 10 bases. CDR1 SGHRS and CDR2 YFSETQ come from the germline V gene. In nucleotides, the CDR3 is TGCGCCAGCAGCTTGGACAGGGCGGTCACTGAAGCTTTCTTT. It translates to CASSLDRAVTEAFF.

The rearrangement uses TRBV19 and TRBJ1-4; D is undetermined. This CDR3 has 15 amino acids. Germline V gene sequence: CDR1 LNHDA, CDR2 SQIVND (reference sequence). V was shortened by 5 bases and J by 4 bases, with 14 bases between the two germline ends. CDR3 region: CASSAPRQYNEKLFF. CDR3 bases: TGTGCCAGTAGTGCCCCCAGGCAGTATAATGAAAAACTGTTTTTT.

This CDR3 reads CSAASSGTTGELFF. The CDR3 DNA reads as TGCAGCGCAGCCTCTAGCGGGACCACCGGGGAGCTGTTTTTT. The chain couples TRBV29-1 to TRBJ2-2; 9 bases line up with TRBD2. Germline V gene lookup returns CDR1 SQVTM and CDR2 ANQGSEA. The CDR3 is 14 amino acids. Trimming removed 7 bases from V and 4 bases from J; junction bases left unmatched: 7.

The chain joins TRBV9 to TRBJ2-1; 10 bases line up with TRBD2. Trimming at V came to 1 base and at J to 5 bases, leaving 3 bases not matched to a gene. CDR1 and CDR2 from the germline V gene are SGDLS and YYNGEE. The CDR3 spans 15 residues. The DNA of the CDR3 is TGTGCCAGCAGCGTAACAGGACTAGCGGACAATGAGCAGTTCTTC. Translation: CASSVTGLADNEQFF.

Of note for this clone: This CDR3 is also generated by other DNA sequences in the sample. V usage is TRBV5-1 and J usage is TRBJ2-3, with D possibly matching TRBD1 (6 bases). Germline V gene sequence: CDR1 SGHRS, CDR2 YFSETQ. The CDR3 consists of 15 residues. V shed 5 bases and J shed 0 bases, with 13 bases lying between them. The CDR3 reads CASSSGTPSTDTQYF. For the CDR3, the DNA is TGCGCCAGCAGTTCCGGGACACCTAGCACAGATACGCAGTATTTT.